What follows are 32 T cell receptor beta chains derived from one specimen sequenced in a study of blood T cell repertoires in COVID-19. The method was immunoSEQ multiplex PCR; TCRdb's version includes in-frame clones alone and lacks a portion of them. The sample holds about 140,000 clones; 60% to 85% are singletons and the top ten take around 2.1%. Sequencing was performed on peripheral blood. The receptors were gathered from a woman aged 60-75 years with acute or convalescent COVID-19.

The J gene is TRBJ2-1, the V gene TRBV6-5; the D gene is possibly TRBD1 (5 bases). The germline V gene has CDR1 MNHEY and CDR2 SVGAGI. The CDR3 runs to 14 residues. V lost 5 bases, J lost 7 bases, and 15 bases lay in between. As DNA, the CDR3 is TGTGCCAGCAGTCTCAAAGGGGTTTGGAATGAGCAGTTCTTC. This gives the protein CASSLKGVWNEQFF.

This clone was seen just once. This chain uses TRBV27 with TRBJ2-1, with TRBD2 matching 13 bases. Trimming took 10 bases from V and 6 from J; bases not matched to a gene: 3. Germline V lookup: CDR1 MNHEY, CDR2 SMNVEV (reference sequence). The CDR3 contains 13 residues. The CDR3 DNA reads TGTGCCACCCGACTAGCGGGAGGCAATGAGCAGTTCTTC. It specifies CATRLAGGNEQFF.

In its sample, this clone was seen once. V is TRBV28 and J is TRBJ2-1; perhaps TRBD1 as D (6 bases). The CDR3 spans 17 residues. Per the germline V gene, CDR1 is MDHEN and CDR2 is SYDVKM. The V and J ends lost 3 bases and 9 bases respectively, with 24 bases between them. This CDR3 reads CASSLQQGSRLRGEQFF. The CDR3 bases are TGTGCCAGCAGTTTGCAACAGGGATCGAGGTTACGGGGTGAGCAGTTCTTC.

The chain combines TRBV21-1 with TRBJ2-2; TRBD1 is the table's D call, not checked against the DNA. TRBV21-1 represents a pseudogene. The CDR3 is made up of 16 amino acids. DNA for the CDR3: TGTGCCAGCAGCATGGGACAGGGGGCCCTCACCGGGGAGCTGTTTTTT. Translated: CASSMGQGALTGELFF.

The gene calls are TRBV2 and TRBJ2-7; a possible D gene is TRBD2 (5 bases). Germline CDR1 and CDR2: SNHLY and FYNNEI. V lost 3 bases and J lost 3, with 27 bases in between. The CDR3 contains 19 residues. CDR3 sequence reads: CASSDLSPSLAGENYEQYF. Written as DNA, the CDR3 is TGTGCCAGCAGTGACCTCTCCCCTAGTCTAGCCGGAGAGAACTACGAGCAGTACTTC.

This sequence joins TRBV28 and TRBJ1-5; a weak D match, TRBD1 (6 bases). Deletions cut 2 bases from V and 0 bases from J, with 8 bases between. The germline V gene has CDR1 MDHEN and CDR2 SYDVKM. The CDR3 sequence is 15 residues long. This chain's CDR3 is CASSLRGYSNQPQHF. In DNA, the CDR3 is TGTGCCAGCAGTTTAAGGGGGTATAGCAATCAGCCCCAGCATTTT. The variable domain in full, with the rest retrieved from reference TRBV28 and TRBJ1-5, is DVKVTQSSRYLVKRTGEKVFLECVQDMDHENMFWYRQDPGLGLRLIYFSYDVKMKEKGDIPEGYSVSREKKERFSLILESASTNQTSMYLCASSLRGYSNQPQHFGDGTRLSIL.

The chain links TRBV3-1 (or the pseudogene TRBV3-2) to TRBJ2-7, with 7 bases identical to TRBD2. V lost 2 bases, J lost 4 bases, and 8 bases stayed unmatched. Per the germline V gene, CDR1 is LGHDT and CDR2 is YNNKEL (reference sequence). The CDR3 sequence is 15 residues long. This CDR3 is CASSQSVAGLYEQYF. In DNA form, the CDR3 reads TGTGCCAGCAGCCAATCAGTGGCGGGACTATACGAGCAGTACTTC.

The chain combines TRBV7-9 with TRBJ1-6; no definite D call. Germline CDR1 is SEHNR and CDR2 is FQNEAQ (reference sequence). The V end lost 5 bases, the J end lost 7 bases, and 12 bases lay between the germline ends. The CDR3 loop spans 14 amino acids. The CDR3 loop reads CASSGVAGNSPLHF. In DNA, the CDR3 is TGTGCCAGCAGCGGCGTGGCGGGAAATTCACCCCTCCACTTT.

The V and J genes are TRBV4-2 and TRBJ1-2, with 8 bases lining up with TRBD1. With 1 base clipped from V and 7 bases from J, the junction kept 11 bases outside the gene matches. Germline CDR1 reads LGHNA; CDR2 reads YNFKEQ. The CDR3 is made up of 16 amino acids. The chain's CDR3 is CASSQALGDRIAGYTF. In nucleotides, the CDR3 is TGTGCCAGCAGCCAAGCCCTGGGGGACAGGATAGCTGGCTACACCTTC.

The gene calls are TRBV13 and TRBJ2-7, with 8 nucleotides matching TRBD1. This CDR3 region has 13 residues. V trimming: 3 bases; J trimming: 8 bases; junction bases outside the gene matches: 6. Germline V gives CDR1 PRHDT, CDR2 FYEKMQ (reference sequence). The CDR3 here is CASSLGQVSKQYF. The CDR3 coding sequence is TGTGCCAGCAGCTTGGGACAGGTCTCAAAGCAGTACTTC.

The J gene is TRBJ2-1, the V gene TRBV3-1 (or the pseudogene TRBV3-2); TRBD2 agrees at 10 bases. The J segment lost 1 base and the V segment lost 7 bases, leaving 10 bases of the junction unmatched. CDR3 length: 17 amino acids. The germline CDR1 and CDR2 sequences are LGHDT and YNNKEL (reference sequence). The CDR3 nucleotides are TGTGCCAGCACCCGGCTAGCGGGAGTTAGGTCCTACAATGAGCAGTTCTTC. Amino acids: CASTRLAGVRSYNEQFF.

The rearrangement joins TRBV4-1 to TRBJ2-3, with 12 bases fitting TRBD2. Germline lookup yields CDR1 MGHRA and CDR2 YSYEKL. With V trimmed by 4 bases and J by 6 bases, 14 bases remained unmatched. The CDR3 is 18 amino acids. Written as DNA, the CDR3 is TGCGCCAGCAGCCCAAGGTTGCCTAGCGGGAGGGCCGGGGATACGCAGTATTTT. Encoded protein: CASSPRLPSGRAGDTQYF.

The chain employs TRBV12-3 or TRBV12-4 and TRBJ2-1, with D perhaps TRBD2 (6 bases). The CDR3 loop spans 12 amino acids. V lost 6 bases and J lost 6, with 9 bases in between. This CDR3 is CASSGGPNEQFF. CDR3 DNA: TGTGCCAGCAGCGGGGGACCCAATGAGCAGTTCTTC.

This clone was seen a handful of times. V usage is TRBV4-1 and J usage is TRBJ2-7, with D unresolved. The CDR3 consists of 12 residues. From germline, CDR1 is MGHRA and CDR2 YSYEKL. Trimming stripped 3 bases from V and 5 bases from J, with 8 bases between. In DNA form, the CDR3 reads TGCGCCAGCAGCCATCCCCCTCACGAGCAGTACTTC. Its translation: CASSHPPHEQYF.

The J gene is TRBJ2-1, the V gene TRBV2; 11 bases match TRBD2. Losses at the gene ends were 8 bases for V and 3 bases for J; bases not matched to a gene: 3. Germline V gives CDR1 SNHLY, CDR2 FYNNEI. This CDR3 region has 14 residues. CDR3 DNA: TGTGCCAGCGTAGCGGGAGGGCTCTACAATGAGCAGTTCTTC. Translating gives CASVAGGLYNEQFF. The entire variable domain, with the rest obtained from reference TRBV2 and TRBJ2-1, is as follows: EPEVTQTPSHQVTQMGQEVILRCVPISNHLYFYWYRQILGQKVEFLVSFYNNEISEKSEIFDDQFSVERPDGSNFTLKIRSTKLEDSAMYFCASVAGGLYNEQFFGPGTRLTVL.

V and J are TRBV21-1 and TRBJ2-2; the D call in the table, TRBD2, was not verified against the DNA. TRBV21-1 is marked as a pseudogene. This CDR3 contains 14 residues. Here the CDR3 reads CASSTAGEAGELFF. CDR3 coding DNA: TGTGCCAGCAGCACAGCAGGGGAGGCCGGGGAGCTGTTTTTT.

The chain combines TRBV10-1 with TRBJ2-7, with D unresolved. In germline, CDR1 is WNHNN, CDR2 SYGVQD (reference sequence). Trimming left V 5 bases short and J 5 bases short, with 22 bases between. The CDR3 length is 16 residues. The CDR3 bases are TGCGCCAGCAGTCGTTCCTCCGGGTCCCCGAAGGACGAGCAGTACTTC. Amino acids: CASSRSSGSPKDEQYF.

The chain uses TRBV10-3 and TRBJ2-7, with D maybe TRBD2 (5 bases). The CDR3 is 14 residues long. The germline CDR1 and CDR2 sequences are ENHRY and SYGVKD. Trimming removed 3 bases at V and 1 base at J, with 10 bases between. The CDR3 DNA reads as TGTGCCATCAGTGACGGGGTATTATCCTACGAGCAGTACTTC. Translated: CAISDGVLSYEQYF.

J is TRBJ2-7 and V is TRBV5-1, with 10 bases lining up with TRBD1. The ends lost 5 bases at V and 0 bases at J; junction bases unmatched: 2. Germline CDR1 reads SGHRS; CDR2 reads YFSETQ. The CDR3 length is 14 residues. This CDR3 reads CASSRDRGSYEQYF. The CDR3 DNA is TGCGCCAGCAGTCGGGACAGGGGCTCCTACGAGCAGTACTTC.

The CDR3 nucleotides read TGTGCCAGCTCACCACCGAGGAACACTGAAGCTTTCTTT. This gives the protein CASSPPRNTEAFF. The chain is built from TRBV18 and TRBJ1-1; D is uncertain. The V end lost 0 bases, the J end lost 1 base, and 3 bases lay between the germline ends. The germline gives CDR1 KGHSH, CDR2 LQKENI. The CDR3 consists of 13 residues.

The V gene is TRBV11-2, the J gene TRBJ2-5; possible D gene TRBD2, 7 bases. Trimming cost V 3 bases and J 3 bases, with 14 bases left between them. The CDR3 totals 15 residues. Germline values: CDR1 SGHAT, CDR2 FQNNGV. CDR3 protein: CASSFRGGSKETQYF. DNA of the CDR3: TGTGCCAGCAGCTTTAGGGGGGGGAGCAAAGAGACCCAGTACTTC. The complete variable domain, with remaining parts taken from reference TRBV11-2 and TRBJ2-5, reads EAGVAQSPRYKIIEKRQSVAFWCNPISGHATLYWYQQILGQGPKLLIQFQNNGVVDDSQLPKDRFSAERLKGVDSTLKIQPAKLEDSAVYLCASSFRGGSKETQYFGPGTRLLVL.

Comment on this clone: Mismatch with germline at one junction end may stem from a read error. The chain is built from TRBV11-2 and TRBJ2-1; 9 bases are a match to TRBD2. The CDR3 is 19 residues long. Germline assignment: CDR1 SGHAT and CDR2 FQNNGV. The CDR3 DNA reads as TGTGCCGGCAGCTTAGTAGGTAGCGGGAGTTTCGGAACCTACAATGAGCAGTTCTTC. This encodes CAGSLVGSGSFGTYNEQFF.

V is TRBV11-2 and J is TRBJ1-1, with D possibly matching TRBD1 (6 bases). The germline V gene encodes CDR1 SGHAT and CDR2 FQNNGV. V was cut by 2 bases and J by 1 base, with 8 bases left in between. The CDR3 has 14 residues. The CDR3 DNA follows: TGTGCCAGCAGCTTACTGACAGGGAACACTGAAGCTTTCTTT. Encoded protein: CASSLLTGNTEAFF.

The J gene is TRBJ2-5, the V gene TRBV27; 13 bases are shared with TRBD2. Germline V CDR1 and CDR2: MNHEY, SMNVEV (reference sequence). This CDR3 is built from 14 residues. Trimming took 9 bases from V and 1 from J; bases not matched to a gene: 2. The CDR3 DNA follows: TGTGCCAGTAGACTAGCGGGAGGCCAAGAGACCCAGTACTTC. This encodes CASRLAGGQETQYF.

The chain is built from TRBV24-1 and TRBJ2-3; 11 bases agree with TRBD2. Trimming removed 4 bases from V and 2 bases from J; junction bases left unmatched: 1. Germline V gene data show CDR1 as KGHDR and CDR2 as SFDVKD. This CDR3 comprises 15 residues. The CDR3 region is CATSETSGVTDTQYF. The CDR3 DNA sequence: TGTGCCACCAGTGAGACTAGCGGGGTCACAGATACGCAGTATTTT.

J is TRBJ2-1 and V is TRBV18; 7 nucleotides line up with TRBD2. Germline CDR1 reads KGHSH; CDR2 reads LQKENI. This CDR3 comprises 16 residues. The V and J ends lost 3 bases and 0 bases, in that order; junction bases with no gene match: 5. Written as DNA, the CDR3 is TGTGCCAGCTCACCGAAGGCTAGCGGCTCCTACAATGAGCAGTTCTTC. Translated, it gives CASSPKASGSYNEQFF.

In its sample, this clone was seen a few times. CDR3 DNA: TGCGCCAGCACCTACGAGACTAGTCTCACAGATACGCAGTATTTT. Translation: CASTYETSLTDTQYF. The genes are TRBV4-1 and TRBJ2-3; tentatively, D is TRBD2 (6 bases). The CDR3 length is 15 residues. V was pared by 7 bases and J by 2 bases, with 16 bases between. The germline gives CDR1 MGHRA, CDR2 YSYEKL.

This chain uses TRBV5-4 with TRBJ2-2; 11 bases match TRBD1. This CDR3 is 16 amino acids long. J gave up 4 bases and V 1 base, and 3 bases lay outside the gene matches. Germline values: CDR1 SGHNT, CDR2 YYREEE (reference sequence). The CDR3 nucleotides are TGTGCCAGCAGCTTGTTGGGGACAGGGGGCACCGGGGAGCTGTTTTTT. This codes for CASSLLGTGGTGELFF.

The chain has TRBV27 and TRBJ2-5; 8 positions agree with TRBD1. Looked up from germline, CDR1 is MNHEY and CDR2 is SMNVEV (reference sequence). With 6 bases clipped from V and 7 bases from J, the junction kept 10 bases outside the gene matches. The CDR3 covers 14 residues. CDR3 residues: CASRARGPGLTQYF. For the CDR3, the DNA is TGTGCCAGCAGGGCCAGGGGGCCCGGGTTGACCCAGTACTTC.

The rearrangement uses TRBV28 and TRBJ2-3; D perhaps matches TRBD2 (5 bases). Trimming stripped 3 bases from V and 4 bases from J, with 11 bases between. Germline V CDR1 and CDR2: MDHEN, SYDVKM. CDR3 length: 14 amino acids. CDR3 loop: CASSFRSGADTQYF. CDR3 DNA sequence: TGTGCCAGCAGTTTTAGGTCCGGGGCAGATACGCAGTATTTT.

Turning to this clone: The same CDR3 also results from other DNA sequences found in this sample. The chain couples TRBV18 to TRBJ1-5; D remains ambiguous. In germline, CDR1 is KGHSH, CDR2 LQKENI. V was cut by 6 bases and J by 4 bases, with 13 bases left in between. The CDR3 has 14 amino acids. CDR3 sequence reads: CASSRAGGNQPQHF. CDR3 DNA sequence: TGTGCCAGCTCGCGAGCTGGAGGGAATCAGCCCCAGCATTTT. The full variable domain, in which reference TRBV18 and TRBJ1-5 provide the parts outside the CDR3, is NAGVMQNPRHLVRRRGQEARLRCSPMKGHSHVYWYRQLPEEGLKFMVYLQKENIIDESGMPKERFSAEFPKEGPSILRIQQVVRGDSAAYFCASSRAGGNQPQHFGDGTRLSIL.

This clone was counted only a few times. The V gene is TRBV3-1 (or the pseudogene TRBV3-2), the J gene TRBJ2-7, with D hard to call. Germline values: CDR1 LGHDT, CDR2 YNNKEL (reference sequence). V shed 3 bases and J shed 4 bases, with 10 bases lying between them. This CDR3 region has 13 residues. CDR3 bases: TGTGCCAGCAGCCATTATCAGTTGTACGAGCAGTACTTC. This codes for CASSHYQLYEQYF.